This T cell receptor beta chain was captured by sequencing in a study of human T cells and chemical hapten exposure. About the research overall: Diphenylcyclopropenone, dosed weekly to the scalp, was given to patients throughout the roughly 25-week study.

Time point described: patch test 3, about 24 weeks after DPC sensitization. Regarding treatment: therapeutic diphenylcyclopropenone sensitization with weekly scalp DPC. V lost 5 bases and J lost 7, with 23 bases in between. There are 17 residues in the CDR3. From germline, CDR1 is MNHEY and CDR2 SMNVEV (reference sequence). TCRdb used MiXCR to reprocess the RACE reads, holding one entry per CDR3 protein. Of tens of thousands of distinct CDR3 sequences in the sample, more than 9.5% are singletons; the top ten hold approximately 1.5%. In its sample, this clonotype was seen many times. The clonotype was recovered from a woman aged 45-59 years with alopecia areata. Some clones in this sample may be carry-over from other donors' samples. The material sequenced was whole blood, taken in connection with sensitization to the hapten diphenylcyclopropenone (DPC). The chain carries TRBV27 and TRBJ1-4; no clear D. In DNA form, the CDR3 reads TGTGCCAGCAGTGGATCTATCGGTCCGGGAACGGTTGAAAAACTGTTTTTT. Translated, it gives CASSGSIGPGTVEKLFF.